A selection of T cell receptor beta chains follows, all from one sample in a study of T cell repertoires in cytomegalovirus infection. One entry per CDR3 protein results from TCRdb running MiXCR on the reads. The table shows approximately 250,000 distinct CDR3 sequences, with approximately 9.1% occurring only once. The sample was PBMCs. These receptors all come from a human donor in good health (CMV status not recorded). Some clones in this sample may be carry-over from other donors' samples. The CDR3 runs from the conserved cysteine through the conserved F or W. A D gene is named only where the DNA matches it firmly. A clone size is listed for some rows: how often the clone was seen (once, few, many), or a class if it is expanded.

V	size	J	D	DNA	CDR3
TRBV20-1	many	TRBJ2-2	NA	TGCAGTGCTGGCCGGGACATCTGGGGCGGGGAGCTGTTTTTT	CSAGRDIWGGELFF
TRBV7-8	many	TRBJ2-7	TRBD2	TGTGCCAGCAGCGGGGGGGTAAGGAGTTACGAGCAGTACTTC	CASSGGVRSYEQYF
TRBV14	many	TRBJ1-6	NA	TGTGCCAGCAGGGCCCAGGGATTTAATTCACCCCTCCACTTT	CASRAQGFNSPLHF
TRBV7-8	many	TRBJ2-2	NA	TGTGCCAGCAGCACCCTGGACAGAGCGAACACCGGGGAGCTGTTTTTT	CASSTLDRANTGELFF
TRBV7-2	many	TRBJ1-5	NA	TGTGCCAGCAGCTTAATTCTCAGGGTCAGCGCCCAGCATTTT	CASSLILRVSAQHF
TRBV10-2	NA	TRBJ1-5	TRBD1	TGCGCCAGCAGTCTCGGGACAGGGGGGATCAGCCCCCAGCATTTT	CASSLGTGGISPQHF
TRBV19	many	TRBJ1-5	NA	TGTGCCAGTAGTACCCAGAAGAATCAGCCCCAGCATTTT	CASSTQKNQPQHF
TRBV11-2	many	TRBJ2-7	TRBD2	TGTGCCAGCAGCCCCCCGGGGAGGGCGGCCTACGAGCAGTACTTC	CASSPPGRAAYEQYF
TRBV7-2	many	TRBJ1-4	NA	TGTGCCAGCAGCTTAGGGTGGACCGCAGAAAAACTGTTTTTT	CASSLGWTAEKLFF
TRBV7-2	many	TRBJ1-2	NA	TGTGCCAGCAGCTCCTCCGGGACACACGTCGGCTACACCTTC	CASSSSGTHVGYTF
TRBV7-8	many	TRBJ1-5	NA	TGTGCCAGCGGCTACGACAGCAATCAGCCCCAGCATTTT	CASGYDSNQPQHF
TRBV29-1	many	TRBJ2-1	NA	TGCAGCGTCCCCACAGGCCGAGCAGGGGTAATAACGAATGAGCAGTTCTTC	CSVPTGRAGVITNEQFF
TRBV7-8	many	TRBJ2-5	NA	TGTGCCAGCAGCGACCGGGCCCAAGAGACCCAGTACTTC	CASSDRAQETQYF
TRBV19	NA	TRBJ2-1	TRBD2	TGTGCCAGCGCGGGACTAGGGACATACAATGAGCAGTTCTTC	CASAGLGTYNEQFF
TRBV7-2	NA	TRBJ1-2	NA	TGTGCCAGCAGCCAGACCCGTCAGGGGCTGATTCGGGAGGTTAACTATGGCTACACCTTC	CASSQTRQGLIREVNYGYTF
TRBV28	many	TRBJ1-1	TRBD1	TGTGCCAGCACCCCCAGGGGGGCGCTGAACACTGAAGCTTTCTTT	CASTPRGALNTEAFF
TRBV4-1	few	TRBJ2-2	TRBD1	TGCGCCAGCAGCCGAACCGCCGGGACAGCTACCGGGGAGCTGTTTTTT	CASSRTAGTATGELFF
TRBV2	many	TRBJ1-1	TRBD1	TGTGCCAGCACCCTCGAGGGGGACAGGGGGAACACTGAAGCTTTCTTT	CASTLEGDRGNTEAFF
TRBV5-4	NA	TRBJ1-2	TRBD1	TGTGCCAGCAGTCCGCGGTTTACAGGGGGGGAAAATGGCTACACCTTC	CASSPRFTGGENGYTF
TRBV11-2	many	TRBJ2-5	TRBD1	TGTGCCAGCAGCAGTAAGGACAGGGTAATAGAGACCCAGTACTTC	CASSSKDRVIETQYF
TRBV27	NA	TRBJ1-1	NA	TGTGCCAGCAGTCCGAAAACAGGGTCCACTGAAGCTTTCTTT	CASSPKTGSTEAFF
TRBV18	NA	TRBJ1-6	TRBD1	TGTGCCAGCTCACCGAGGGTAGACAGGGAGGATTCACCCCTCCACTTT	CASSPRVDREDSPLHF
TRBV29-1	many	TRBJ1-4	TRBD1	TGCAGCGTTGGGACAGGCCCAACTAATGAAAAACTGTTTTTT	CSVGTGPTNEKLFF
TRBV18	few	TRBJ2-7	TRBD1	TGTGCCAGCTCACCACAGGGACAGATCTACGAGCAGTACTTC	CASSPQGQIYEQYF
TRBV7-2	many	TRBJ2-2	TRBD1	TGTGCCAGCAGCCGGGACAGGCGAAACACCGGGGAGCTGTTTTTT	CASSRDRRNTGELFF
TRBV12-3/TRBV12-4	many	TRBJ2-2	TRBD1	TGTGCCAGCATTGGCGGAGACAGGGGGCCCGGGGAGCTGTTTTTT	CASIGGDRGPGELFF
TRBV7-2	many	TRBJ2-7	NA	TGTGCCAGTATTGGAGAGGGCAGTGAGCAGTACTTC	CASIGEGSEQYF
TRBV4-2	many	TRBJ2-1	TRBD2	TGTGCCAGCAGCCAAGATGGGGGTTGGGGGGGAGAGTTCTTC	CASSQDGGWGGEFF
TRBV28	NA	TRBJ2-5	TRBD1	TGTGCCAGCAGTTTTGTCGGGACAGGGTTTGAGACCCAGTACTTC	CASSFVGTGFETQYF
TRBV4-3	few	TRBJ2-3	TRBD2	TGCGCCAGCAGCCAAGATGGAATAGCGGGAGGAGCAGATACGCAGTATTTT	CASSQDGIAGGADTQYF
TRBV5-5	many	TRBJ1-5	NA	TGTGCCAGCAGCTTAATGGATCAGCCCCAGCATTTT	CASSLMDQPQHF
TRBV12-3/TRBV12-4	many	TRBJ2-5	TRBD2	TGTGCCAGCAGTTTTGCCTCTTTCGTTCGTGGTCTAGCGGAGACAAACCAAGAGACCCAGTACTTC	CASSFASFVRGLAETNQETQYF
TRBV2	many	TRBJ2-6	NA	TGTGCCAGCAGTCGAGGGGGGACGGTTTCTGGGGCCAACGTCCTGACTTTC	CASSRGGTVSGANVLTF
TRBV7-2	many	TRBJ2-2	TRBD1	TGTGCCAGCAGCTCCTCCCCAGGGGGTCGGACCGGGGAGCTGTTTTTT	CASSSSPGGRTGELFF
TRBV7-2	many	TRBJ1-3	NA	TGTGCCAGCAGCTCTACAGGGATTGGAAACACCATATATTTT	CASSSTGIGNTIYF
TRBV7-9	many	TRBJ2-7	NA	TGTGCCAGCAGCTTAACGGAGGGCTTACTCTACGAGCAGTACTTC	CASSLTEGLLYEQYF
TRBV12-3/TRBV12-4	many	TRBJ2-7	TRBD1	TGTGCCAGCAGTCTTCGACAGGGTGGGAGCGAGCAGTACTTC	CASSLRQGGSEQYF
TRBV3-1	NA	TRBJ2-7	NA	TGTGCCAGCAGTCTCTTAAATTCCGGGCCCCCCTACGAGCAGTACTTC	CASSLLNSGPPYEQYF
TRBV7-2	many	TRBJ1-1	NA	TGTGCCAGCAGCCTCCCCGTAGGGTCGAACACTGAAGCTTTCTTT	CASSLPVGSNTEAFF
TRBV7-2	many	TRBJ1-2	NA	TGTGCCAGCAGCTTACTTCGGGGGCAGGATGGCTACACCTTC	CASSLLRGQDGYTF
TRBV7-2	many	TRBJ1-2	TRBD1	TGTGCCAGCGCGCGGTGGCAGGGGGCGAGATGGAACTATGGCTACACCTTC	CASARWQGARWNYGYTF
TRBV7-2	many	TRBJ1-2	TRBD1	TGTGCCAGCAGCCAATCCAGGGGGCTTACTTATGGCTACACCTTC	CASSQSRGLTYGYTF
TRBV7-2	many	TRBJ2-1	NA	TGTGCCAGCAGCCGAAGCGTGCGGGAGCAGTTCTTC	CASSRSVREQFF
TRBV2	NA	TRBJ1-1	NA	TGTGCCAGCAGCGCCGGGGCCGGGAGGGGCACTGAAGCTTTCTTT	CASSAGAGRGTEAFF
TRBV27	few	TRBJ2-3	TRBD2	TGTGCCAGCAGTTTCCTTTCTAGCGGGGGGGCTGTGACAGATACGCAGTATTTT	CASSFLSSGGAVTDTQYF
TRBV27	few	TRBJ2-2	TRBD1	TGTGCCAGCCAGCATCACAGGGGTTTGAACACCGGGGAGCTGTTTTTT	CASQHHRGLNTGELFF
TRBV29-1	few	TRBJ1-1	TRBD1	TGCAGCGCCTCGACGACAGGGGCTAGGACTGAAGCTTTCTTT	CSASTTGARTEAFF
TRBV28	NA	TRBJ2-5	NA	TGTGCCAGCAGTCCTCCGGGCCGCCAAGAGACCCAGTACTTC	CASSPPGRQETQYF
TRBV19	few	TRBJ1-5	NA	TGTGCCAGTATTAAGGACAGCGCGGGGCAGCCCCAGCATTTT	CASIKDSAGQPQHF
TRBV5-1	many	TRBJ2-5	NA	TGCGCCAGCAGACTCCAGAGGGAAGAGACCCAGTACTTC	CASRLQREETQYF
TRBV5-1	NA	TRBJ1-1	NA	TGCGCCAGCAGCGTTCAGGCGAACACTGAAGCTTTCTTT	CASSVQANTEAFF